This entry is about one T cell receptor beta chain. What it recognizes is unknown. The PCR ran on 60 Vbeta and 13 Jbeta primers. Measured with immunoSEQ multiplex PCR; TCRdb has only the in-frame clones, and not every one. The repertoire includes some 150,000 clones, almost 80% of them detected once, and 0.5% to 0.85% sits in the top ten. This sample was taken from a study of cytomegalovirus exposure and HLA in healthy donors. V lost 7 bases and J 6 bases, leaving 18 bases between the germline ends. The CDR3 loop spans 14 amino acids. Germline loops: CDR1 SGHTA, CDR2 FQGNSA. Overall study results and limits: Earlier results showed most TCR beta V segments being productive about 90% or about 30% of the time.

The origin of this receptor is a male donor in good health and CMV-seronegative. This chain connects TRBV7-2 to TRBJ1-2, with a tentative D call TRBD1 (6 bases). Sequenced material: PBMCs. The CDR3 DNA follows: TGTGCCAGCACCCCTGGTCGGGGGGGCGATGGCTACACCTTC. It encodes CASTPGRGGDGYTF.